This T cell receptor beta chain was documented in a study of CD8 T cells in Susac syndrome. Random-hexamer reverse transcription was applied to about 0.5 to 1 ug RNA. Coverage of TCR beta CDR3 amplification by immunoSEQ multiplex PCR extended to 54 Vbeta and 13 Jbeta. TCRdb re-called the immunoSEQ multiplex PCR reads through MiXCR, storing one row per CDR3 protein. The table includes 100,000 to 150,000 distinct CDR3 sequences, over 85% detected once. Germline V lookup: CDR1 SQVTM, CDR2 ANQGSEA. The CDR3 has 13 residues. After removal of 7 bases from V and 6 bases from J, the junction contained 8 bases not matched to a gene.

The origin of this receptor is a human donor in good health. The chain employs TRBV29-1 and TRBJ1-1; 10 nucleotides agree with TRBD1. The specimen sequenced was CD4+ T cells from PBMCs. The DNA for the CDR3 is TGCAGCGCATCGACAGGGGGCATATCTGAAGCTTTCTTT. As protein: CSASTGGISEAFF.